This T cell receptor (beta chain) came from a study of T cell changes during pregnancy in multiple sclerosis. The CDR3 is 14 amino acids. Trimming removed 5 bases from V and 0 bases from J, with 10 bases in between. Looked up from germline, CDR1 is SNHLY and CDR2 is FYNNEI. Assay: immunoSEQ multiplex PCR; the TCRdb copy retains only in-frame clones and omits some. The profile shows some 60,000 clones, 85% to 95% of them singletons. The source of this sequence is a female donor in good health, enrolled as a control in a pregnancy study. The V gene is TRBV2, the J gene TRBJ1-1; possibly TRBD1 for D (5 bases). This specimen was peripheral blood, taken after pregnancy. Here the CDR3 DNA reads TGTGCCAGCAGTAAGGGACTCATGAACACTGAAGCTTTCTTT. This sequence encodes CASSKGLMNTEAFF.